This TCR beta chain stems from a study of blood T cell repertoires in COVID-19. Study-level information: COVID-19 samples collected from the United States, Italy and Spain covered acute and convalescent phases.

Sequencing was performed with immunoSEQ multiplex PCR; in TCRdb, only in-frame clones are kept and a portion is missing. The top ten clones hold roughly 5% of a sample with fewer than 400,000 clones, approximately 88% of them seen once. The CDR3 has 16 amino acids. Trimming pared 3 bases from V and 0 bases from J, leaving 15 bases between. Looked up from germline, CDR1 is SGHRS and CDR2 is YFSETQ. The age range of participants was 18 to 89 years, with residence in under 30 US areas. This sequence was found in a man aged 55 to 69 who had recovered from COVID-19. Sequencing used PBMCs or T cells enriched from blood (not recorded which). The V and J genes are TRBV5-1 and TRBJ1-1; TRBD1 might be the D (6 bases). The CDR3 here is CASSSGVGAMNTEAFF. DNA for the CDR3: TGCGCCAGCAGCTCCGGGGTGGGGGCCATGAACACTGAAGCTTTCTTT.